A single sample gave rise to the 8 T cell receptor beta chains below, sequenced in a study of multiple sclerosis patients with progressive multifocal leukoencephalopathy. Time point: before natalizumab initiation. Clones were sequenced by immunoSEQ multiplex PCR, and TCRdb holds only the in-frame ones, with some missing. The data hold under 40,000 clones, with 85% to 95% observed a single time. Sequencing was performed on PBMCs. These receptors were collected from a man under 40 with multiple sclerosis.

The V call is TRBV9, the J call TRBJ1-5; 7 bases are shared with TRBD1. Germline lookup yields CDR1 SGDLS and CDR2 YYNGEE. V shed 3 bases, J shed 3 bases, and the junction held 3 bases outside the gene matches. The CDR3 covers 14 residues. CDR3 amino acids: CASSATGNNQPQHF. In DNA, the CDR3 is TGTGCCAGCAGCGCGACAGGGAACAATCAGCCCCAGCATTTT.

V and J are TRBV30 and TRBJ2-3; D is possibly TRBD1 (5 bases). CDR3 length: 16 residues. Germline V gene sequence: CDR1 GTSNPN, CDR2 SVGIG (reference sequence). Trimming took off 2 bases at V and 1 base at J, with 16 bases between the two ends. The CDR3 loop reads CAWSRGGSHGTDTQYF. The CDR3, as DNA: TGTGCCTGGAGTAGGGGCGGCTCCCACGGCACAGATACGCAGTATTTT.

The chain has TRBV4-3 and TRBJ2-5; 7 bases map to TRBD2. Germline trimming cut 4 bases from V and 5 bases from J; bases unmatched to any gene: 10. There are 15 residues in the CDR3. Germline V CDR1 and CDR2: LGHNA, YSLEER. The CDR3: CASSRFVTSLETQYF. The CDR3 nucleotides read TGCGCCAGCAGCCGCTTTGTGACTAGCCTCGAGACCCAGTACTTC.

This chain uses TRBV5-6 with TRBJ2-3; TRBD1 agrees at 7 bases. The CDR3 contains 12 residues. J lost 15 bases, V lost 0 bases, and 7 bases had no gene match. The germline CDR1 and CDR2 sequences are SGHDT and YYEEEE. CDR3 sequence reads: CASSLVGQVKYF. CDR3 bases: TGTGCCAGCAGCTTGGTTGGACAGGTAAAATATTTT.

The CDR3 reads CASSYSTSGRTGELFF. In DNA, the CDR3 is TGTGCCAGCAGTTACTCGACGTCGGGTCGCACCGGGGAGCTGTTTTTT. The rearrangement links TRBV6-5 to TRBJ2-2; D not certain. CDR1 is MNHEY, CDR2 SVGAGI, per germline. Trimming cost V 0 bases and J 4 bases, with 12 bases left between them. The CDR3 sequence is 16 residues long.

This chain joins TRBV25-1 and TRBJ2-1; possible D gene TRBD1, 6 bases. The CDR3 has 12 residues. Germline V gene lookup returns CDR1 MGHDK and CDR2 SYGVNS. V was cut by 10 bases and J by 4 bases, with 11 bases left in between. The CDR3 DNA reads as TGTGCCATCCAGGGGTCTTACAATGAGCAGTTCTTC. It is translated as CAIQGSYNEQFF.

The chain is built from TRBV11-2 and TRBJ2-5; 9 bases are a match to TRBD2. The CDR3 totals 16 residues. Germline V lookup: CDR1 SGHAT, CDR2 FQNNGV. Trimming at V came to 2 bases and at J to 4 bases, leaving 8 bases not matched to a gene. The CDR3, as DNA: TGTGCCAGCAGCTTATTCGGCCTAGCGGGAAGAGAGACCCAGTACTTC. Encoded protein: CASSLFGLAGRETQYF.

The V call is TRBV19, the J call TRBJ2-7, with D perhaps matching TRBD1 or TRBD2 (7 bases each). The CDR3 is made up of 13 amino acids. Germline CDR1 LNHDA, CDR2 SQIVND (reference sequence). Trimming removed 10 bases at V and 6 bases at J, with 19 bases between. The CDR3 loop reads CATSRDREGEQYF. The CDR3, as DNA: TGTGCCACCTCTCGAGACAGGGAGGGCGAGCAGTACTTC.